The 21 T cell receptor beta chains reported below all come from one sample, sequenced in a study of shared clonotypes between healthy human individuals. Produced via immunoSEQ multiplex PCR; TCRdb's table is partial and in-frame only. The sample shows hundreds of thousands of clones, about 80% of them seen only once. Input material: memory CD4+ T cells sorted from blood. Subset denoted: CD45RA-negative fraction. These receptors all come from a woman in her 30s in good health.

This rearrangement joins TRBV14 to TRBJ2-3; 15 bases agree with TRBD2. J gave up 0 bases and V 5 bases, and 9 bases lay outside the gene matches. This CDR3 is built from 19 residues. Germline CDR1 reads SGHDN; CDR2 reads FVKESK. The CDR3: CASSSLAGLAGGSTDTQYF. In DNA, the CDR3 is TGTGCCAGCAGCTCCCTTGCCGGACTAGCGGGAGGGAGCACAGATACGCAGTATTTT.

V and J are TRBV5-6 and TRBJ2-1; 11 bases are shared with TRBD1. The J segment lost 9 bases and the V segment lost 3 bases, leaving 11 bases of the junction unmatched. CDR1 SGHDT and CDR2 YYEEEE come from the germline V gene. This CDR3 region has 16 residues. In DNA, the CDR3 is TGTGCCAGCAGCTCCCTTGGGACAGGGGGGTTAGGTGAGCAGTTCTTC. Its protein product is CASSSLGTGGLGEQFF.

V and J are TRBV2 and TRBJ2-7; D gene ambiguous. The CDR3 is 11 residues long. V was pared by 4 bases and J by 5 bases, with 6 bases between. From germline, CDR1 is SNHLY and CDR2 FYNNEI. CDR3 in DNA: TGTGCCAGCAGTGTCGAGCACGAGCAGTACTTC. This codes for CASSVEHEQYF.

V and J are TRBV5-1 and TRBJ2-6; D is perhaps TRBD1 (5 bases). This CDR3 has 16 residues. Germline CDR1 reads SGHRS; CDR2 reads YFSETQ. Trimming took 0 bases from V and 2 from J, leaving 9 bases between them. DNA of the CDR3: TGCGCCAGCAGCTTGGGGCCAGGGACTGGGGCCAACGTCCTGACTTTC. Translating it yields CASSLGPGTGANVLTF.

At least ten counts were recorded for this clone. The chain joins TRBV7-9 to TRBJ1-1; 8 bases match TRBD1. V gave up 1 base and J gave up 5 bases; unmatched junction bases: 6. Germline V gene sequence: CDR1 SEHNR, CDR2 FQNEAQ (reference sequence). This CDR3 has 15 residues. CDR3 bases: TGTGCCAGCAGCTTAGGGACAGGGTCGAGAACTGAAGCTTTCTTT. Translated, it gives CASSLGTGSRTEAFF.

This chain uses TRBV9 with TRBJ1-3; D is ambiguous. Germline values: CDR1 SGDLS, CDR2 YYNGEE. The CDR3 extends over 15 amino acids. V shed 0 bases and J shed 0 bases, with 7 bases lying between them. The CDR3 spells CASSVGKSSGNTIYF. CDR3 in DNA: TGTGCCAGCAGCGTAGGAAAGAGCTCTGGAAACACCATATATTTT.

The J gene is TRBJ2-5, the V gene TRBV21-1; TRBD2, the table's D call, was not compared with the DNA. TRBV21-1 counts as a pseudogene. This CDR3 has 17 residues. CDR3 loop: CASIKRRGLANQETQYF. The CDR3 DNA is TGTGCCAGCATCAAACGCCGGGGACTAGCGAACCAAGAGACCCAGTACTTC.

The chain couples TRBV28 to TRBJ2-7, with D hard to call. The CDR3 is 13 amino acids. The V end was cut by 7 bases, the J end by 1 base, with 11 bases between. CDR1 is MDHEN, CDR2 SYDVKM, per germline. The CDR3: CASNEQKSYEQYF. The CDR3 DNA follows: TGTGCCAGCAACGAACAGAAGTCCTACGAGCAGTACTTC.

The V call is TRBV5-6, the J call TRBJ2-5; 7 bases map to TRBD1. Trimming cost V 1 base and J 4 bases; bases outside gene matches: 7. This CDR3 contains 15 residues. Germline-derived CDR1 and CDR2 are SGHDT and YYEEEE. CDR3 protein: CASSLFFGTVETQYF. The CDR3 nucleotides read TGTGCCAGCAGCTTGTTTTTTGGGACAGTAGAGACCCAGTACTTC.

CDR3 sequence: CASTSGPYNEQFF. The CDR3 DNA sequence: TGTGCCAGCACCAGCGGGCCTTACAATGAGCAGTTCTTC. The genes are TRBV2 and TRBJ2-1; TRBD2 might be the D (6 bases). Germline values: CDR1 SNHLY, CDR2 FYNNEI. The length of the CDR3 is 13 residues. V was trimmed by 7 bases and J by 4 bases, leaving 11 bases between them.

The gene calls are TRBV10-3 and TRBJ2-1, with 15 nucleotides matching TRBD2. With V trimmed by 6 bases and J by 4 bases, 7 bases remained unmatched. The CDR3 consists of 17 residues. Germline values: CDR1 ENHRY, CDR2 SYGVKD. In nucleotides, the CDR3 is TGTGCCATCAGGCCGGGACTAGCGGGAGGCAATTACAATGAGCAGTTCTTC. Its translation is CAIRPGLAGGNYNEQFF.

This clone was seen a handful of times. The sample carries other DNA sequences with the same CDR3. The CDR3 nucleotides are TGTGCCAGCAGCTCAGGGTACTCCTACGAGCAGTACTTC. Protein sequence: CASSSGYSYEQYF. The genes are TRBV28 and TRBJ2-7; perhaps TRBD1 as D (5 bases). Germline assignment: CDR1 MDHEN and CDR2 SYDVKM. The CDR3 is 13 amino acids. V lost 6 bases and J lost 0, with 9 bases in between.

The V and J genes are TRBV2 and TRBJ2-5, with 8 bases lining up with TRBD2. Germline V gives CDR1 SNHLY, CDR2 FYNNEI. The CDR3 totals 15 residues. J lost 4 bases, V lost 7 bases, and 11 bases had no gene match. The CDR3, as DNA: TGTGCCAGCAAAGAAAGCGGGAGCCGTGGAGAGACCCAGTACTTC. Translated, it gives CASKESGSRGETQYF.

J is TRBJ2-6 and V is TRBV9; D gene ambiguous. Germline lookup yields CDR1 SGDLS and CDR2 YYNGEE. The CDR3 loop spans 17 amino acids. V gave up 4 bases and J gave up 1 base, with 15 bases separating them. In nucleotides, the CDR3 is TGTGCCAGCAGCCCTCGCGGTGGGGTATCTGGGGCCAACGTCCTGACTTTC. It specifies CASSPRGGVSGANVLTF.

The genes are TRBV7-2 and TRBJ2-1; 7 bases are a match to TRBD2. The CDR3 is 12 amino acids. CDR1 SGHTA and CDR2 FQGNSA come from the germline V gene. Trimming cost V 1 base and J 16 bases; bases outside gene matches: 7. The CDR3 region has the DNA TGTGCCAGCAGCTTAGAGGGGAGGGCCTTCTTCTTC. Amino acid sequence: CASSLEGRAFFF.

The CDR3: CASSITHHGGEQYF. CDR3 nucleotide sequence: TGTGCCAGTAGTATCACTCACCACGGGGGCGAGCAGTACTTC. The chain has TRBV19 and TRBJ2-7, with a weak D call TRBD2 (6 bases). The germline V gene encodes CDR1 LNHDA and CDR2 SQIVND (reference sequence). V was pared by 3 bases and J by 6 bases, with 15 bases between. The CDR3 is 14 amino acids.

Only one count was recorded for this clone. V usage is TRBV27 and J usage is TRBJ1-5; TRBD1 aligns across 10 bases. In germline, CDR1 is MNHEY, CDR2 SMNVEV (reference sequence). The CDR3 is 17 residues long. Trimming at V came to 8 bases and at J to 4 bases, leaving 14 bases not matched to a gene. The DNA of the CDR3 is TGTGCCAGCTCGCTCCATGGGGGGACAGGGGAAAATCAGCCCCAGCATTTT. Amino acids: CASSLHGGTGENQPQHF.

The rearrangement joins TRBV18 to TRBJ1-5; the D is unclear. The CDR3 totals 14 residues. Germline CDR1 and CDR2: KGHSH and LQKENI. Between the trimmed V and J ends, which lost 1 base and 10 bases, there was a span of 14 bases. CDR3 loop: CASSPLKGRGPQHF. In DNA, the CDR3 is TGTGCCAGCTCACCACTCAAAGGCCGGGGACCCCAGCATTTT.

J is TRBJ2-2 and V is TRBV4-2; D uncertain. Germline V gene data show CDR1 as LGHNA and CDR2 as YNFKEQ. This CDR3 is built from 15 residues. V was pared by 3 bases and J by 3 bases, with 11 bases between. This CDR3 reads CASSQMVPYTGELFF. As DNA, the CDR3 is TGTGCCAGCAGCCAGATGGTCCCCTACACCGGGGAGCTGTTTTTT.

By sample share, this clone is medium-sized. The CDR3 coding sequence is TGTGCCTGGGGCGACCGGGACTTTAGGGTCGGGTATGGCTACACCTTC. Amino acids: CAWGDRDFRVGYGYTF. The rearrangement links TRBV30 to TRBJ1-2, with a tentative D call TRBD1 (5 bases). CDR1 and CDR2 from the germline V gene are GTSNPN and SVGIG (reference sequence). The V gene lost 5 bases and the J gene lost 5 bases, with 24 bases spanning the gap. CDR3 length: 16 amino acids.

The chain combines TRBV6-6 with TRBJ2-3; maybe TRBD2 (5 bases). The CDR3 has 14 amino acids. The V and J ends lost 5 bases and 5 bases respectively, with 14 bases between them. The germline V gene encodes CDR1 MNHNY and CDR2 SVGAGI (reference sequence). CDR3: CASSLTREIDTQYF. As DNA, the CDR3 is TGTGCCAGCAGTCTAACGAGGGAGATAGATACGCAGTATTTT.